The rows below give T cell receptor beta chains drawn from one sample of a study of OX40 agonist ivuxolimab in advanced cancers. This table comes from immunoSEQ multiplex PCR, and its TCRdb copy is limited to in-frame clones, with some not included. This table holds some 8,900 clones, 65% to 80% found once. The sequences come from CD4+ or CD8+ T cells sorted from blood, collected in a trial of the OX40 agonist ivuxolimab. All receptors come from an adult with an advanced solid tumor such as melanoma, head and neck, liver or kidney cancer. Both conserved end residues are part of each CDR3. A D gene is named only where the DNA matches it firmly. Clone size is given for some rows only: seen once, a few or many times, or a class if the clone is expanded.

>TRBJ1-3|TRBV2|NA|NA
CASSVPKGNTIYF
TGTGCCAGCAGTGTCCCGAAAGGAAACACCATATATTTT
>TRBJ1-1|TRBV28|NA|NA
CASSSGKEAFF
TGTGCCAGCAGTTCCGGTAAGGAAGCTTTCTTT
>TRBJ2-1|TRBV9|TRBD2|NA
CASSGRLAEHNEQFF
TGTGCCAGCAGCGGCCGACTAGCGGAACACAATGAGCAGTTCTTC
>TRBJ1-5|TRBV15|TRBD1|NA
CATSRARDRVLPSNQPQHF
TGTGCCACCAGCAGAGCCCGGGACAGGGTACTTCCGAGCAATCAGCCCCAGCATTTT
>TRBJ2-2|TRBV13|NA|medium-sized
CASSSNPEAGELFF
TGTGCCAGCAGCTCAAACCCCGAGGCCGGGGAGCTGTTTTTT
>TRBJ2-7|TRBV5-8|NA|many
CASSLGNWESYEQYF
TGTGCCAGCAGCTTGGGTAATTGGGAGAGCTACGAGCAGTACTTC
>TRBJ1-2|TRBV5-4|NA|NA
CASSPSNYGYTF
TGTGCCAGCAGCCCCTCTAACTATGGCTACACCTTC
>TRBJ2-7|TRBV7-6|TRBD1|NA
CASSGQGGYEQYF
TGTGCCAGCAGCGGACAGGGGGGCTACGAGCAGTACTTC
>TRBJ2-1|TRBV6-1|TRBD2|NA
CASSEDERGPYNEQFF
TGTGCCAGCAGTGAGGATGAGCGGGGGCCCTACAATGAGCAGTTCTTC
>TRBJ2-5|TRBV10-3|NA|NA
CAIGGGGRQETQYF
TGTGCCATCGGAGGGGGGGGCCGCCAAGAGACCCAGTACTTC